The clone carrying this T cell receptor (beta chain) came up a few times. Via MiXCR, TCRdb re-called the 5' RACE reads, giving one row per CDR3 protein. The sample consists of roughly 720,000 distinct CDR3 sequences, 15% to 20% of them appearing once. The sample comes from a study of identical twins. Looked up from germline, CDR1 is ENHRY and CDR2 is SYGVKD. The CDR3 spans 15 residues. V was clipped by 5 bases and J by 2 bases; unmatched bases: 2. A further study also used this sample, focusing on T cells expressing NK-cell markers.

This chain connects TRBV10-3 to TRBJ2-1, with 11 nucleotides matching TRBD2. What was sequenced was PBMCs. This receptor was taken from a woman aged 18 to 35 in good health. The CDR3 DNA sequence: TGTGCCATCAGTACGGGACTAGCGGCCTACAATGAGCAGTTCTTC. The encoded protein is CAISTGLAAYNEQFF.